These T cell receptor beta chains were read from a single sample in a study of shared clonotypes between healthy human individuals. TCRdb keeps only in-frame clones here, not all; method: immunoSEQ multiplex PCR. The repertoire holds 2 million to 3 million clones, with 85% to 95% as singletons. The sample consisted of naive CD4+ T cells sorted from blood. These receptors all stem from a man aged 18 to 35 in good health. The CDR3 runs from the conserved cysteine through the conserved F or W. A D gene is named only where the DNA matches it firmly. Rows give clone size only sometimes, using once, few, many, or a class for an expanded clone.

clone size | J gene | D gene | V gene | CDR3 DNA | CDR3 protein
NA | TRBJ2-1 | TRBD2 | TRBV13 | TGTGCCAGCAGCTTAGGGGGACTAGCGGGAGACAATGAGCAGTTCTTC | CASSLGGLAGDNEQFF
NA | TRBJ2-5 | NA | TRBV30 | TGTGCCTGGACACTGGCCCAGACCCAGTACTTC | CAWTLAQTQYF
NA | TRBJ1-1 | NA | TRBV12-5 | TGTGCTAGTGGTATACACGGAGGCACTGAAGCTTTCTTT | CASGIHGGTEAFF
NA | TRBJ2-7 | NA | TRBV25-1 | TGTGCCAGCAGGATGGGGGGAAACTACGAGCAGTACTTC | CASRMGGNYEQYF
NA | TRBJ1-3 | NA | TRBV7-2 | TGTGCCAGCAGCCCTCGTCCTAGGGGAAACACCATATATTTT | CASSPRPRGNTIYF
NA | TRBJ1-2 | TRBD1 | TRBV7-9 | TGTGCCAGCAGCTCGAAGGACAGGGATGGCTACACCTTC | CASSSKDRDGYTF
NA | TRBJ2-3 | NA | TRBV11-2 | TGTGCCAGCAGCTTACCGACAGATACGCAGTATTTT | CASSLPTDTQYF
NA | TRBJ2-2 | NA | TRBV5-1 | TGCGCCAGCAGCTTGACAGTTTCGAACACCGGGGAGCTGTTTTTT | CASSLTVSNTGELFF
NA | TRBJ1-5 | NA | TRBV30 | TGTGCCTGGTCTCGGGGGAATGGGGCTAGCAATCAGCCCCAGCATTTT | CAWSRGNGASNQPQHF
NA | TRBJ1-6 | NA | TRBV18 | TGTGCCAGCTCACAGGGCAATAATTCACCCCTCCACTTT | CASSQGNNSPLHF
NA | TRBJ2-5 | NA | TRBV7-2 | TGTGCCAGCAGCTTACAGGGATGGTACCAAGAGACCCAGTACTTC | CASSLQGWYQETQYF
NA | TRBJ1-2 | TRBD1 | TRBV28 | TGTGCCAGCAGTTTCCAGGACAGGGTAGGGGTCCATGGCTACACCTTC | CASSFQDRVGVHGYTF
NA | TRBJ2-3 | TRBD2 | TRBV5-1 | TGCGCCAGCAGCCGGAAGGCGGGACTAGTCTCAGATACGCAGTATTTT | CASSRKAGLVSDTQYF
NA | TRBJ2-7 | TRBD1 | TRBV11-3 | TGTGCCAGCAGCTTCGGGACAGCCTACGAGCAGTACTTC | CASSFGTAYEQYF
NA | TRBJ2-3 | NA | TRBV4-1 | TGCGCCAGCAGCCCGACCCCCGGGACATTCGCCACAGATACGCAGTATTTT | CASSPTPGTFATDTQYF
few | TRBJ2-3 | NA | TRBV25-1 | TGTGCCAGCAGTGAATCAAGCATGACGCAGTATTTT | CASSESSMTQYF
NA | TRBJ2-7 | TRBD2 | TRBV5-1 | TGCGCCAGCAGTATTGGCGGGGGGGTTATTTATGAGCAGTACTTC | CASSIGGGVIYEQYF
NA | TRBJ1-1 | TRBD1 | TRBV9 | TGTGCCAGCAGCGTTACGGGACAGTCCACTGAAGCTTTCTTT | CASSVTGQSTEAFF
NA | TRBJ2-4 | NA | TRBV19 | TGTGCCAGTACCCACCAGGGGGGGATTTTAACCAAAAACATTCAGTACTTC | CASTHQGGILTKNIQYF
few | TRBJ1-5 | NA | TRBV30 | TGTGCCTGGAGTGTACGTAGAGCCGGGAATCAGCCCCAGCATTTT | CAWSVRRAGNQPQHF
NA | TRBJ2-7 | NA | TRBV18 | TGTGCCAGCTCACCAAGGATATACGAGCAGTACTTC | CASSPRIYEQYF
once | TRBJ2-7 | NA | TRBV7-8 | TGTGCCAGCAGCTTACCACGACAGAGTCGCAGGCCCTACGAGCAGTACTTC | CASSLPRQSRRPYEQYF
NA | TRBJ1-5 | NA | TRBV5-1 | TGCGCCAGCAGCTTGGATTTTCGACATTCGAGGGCTCAGCCCCAGCATTTT | CASSLDFRHSRAQPQHF